One T cell receptor (beta chain) is described in this entry. These data originate in a study of T cells in Graves' hyperthyroidism and ophthalmopathy. Newly diagnosed hyperthyroidism patients aged 18 to 65 years had disease lasting under 2 months. CDR3 size: 16 residues. Germline V gene lookup returns CDR1 SGHVS and CDR2 FNYEAQ. The V segment lost 4 bases and the J segment 2 bases; nucleotides outside the gene matches: 10. RNA transcripts provided the source from which TCR beta CDR3 regions were amplified. With the HTBI primer set, the TCR CDR3 went through a first round of RT-PCR. TCRdb used MiXCR to reprocess the multiplex PCR reads, holding one entry per CDR3 protein. The sample has hundreds of thousands of distinct CDR3 sequences, over 35% seen once.

The clonotype was recovered from a man younger than 35 with Graves' hyperthyroidism. The chain has TRBV7-6 and TRBJ2-5, with TRBD1 matching 7 bases. The sample was blood. The chain's CDR3 is CASSYPTGTVQETQYF. The CDR3 coding sequence is TGTGCCAGCAGCTATCCTACCGGGACAGTACAAGAGACCCAGTACTTC.